These 27 T cell receptor beta chains were sequenced from one sample in a study of blood T cell repertoires in COVID-19. The repertoire was sequenced with immunoSEQ multiplex PCR; TCRdb's copy has only in-frame clones and lacks some. The sample consists of 290,000 or so clones, 85% to 90% of them appearing once. Input material: PBMCs or T cells enriched from blood (not recorded which). The source of these receptors is a young woman with acute COVID-19.

The CDR3 nucleotides read TGTGCTAGTGGTTTGGTATTAGGCGGCGGCCAATCCTACGAGCAGTACTTC. It translates to CASGLVLGGGQSYEQYF. This chain uses TRBV12-5 with TRBJ2-7; D uncertain. V was shortened by 0 bases and J by 1 base, with 16 bases between the two germline ends. The CDR3 is 17 amino acids. In germline, CDR1 is LGHNT, CDR2 FRNRAP.

CDR3 region: CACRTSGSYEQYF. The CDR3 nucleotides are TGTGCCTGTAGGACTAGCGGGAGCTACGAGCAGTACTTC. The J gene is TRBJ2-7, the V gene TRBV2, with 13 bases that match TRBD2. CDR1 is SNHLY and CDR2 is FYNNEI in the germline V gene. The CDR3 totals 13 residues. The V segment lost 11 bases and the J segment 3 bases; nucleotides outside the gene matches: 4.

This clone was seen once. This CDR3 is CASSQGQGAYEQYF. The CDR3 DNA sequence: TGTGCCAGCAGCCAAGGACAGGGCGCCTACGAGCAGTACTTC. This sequence joins TRBV4-2 and TRBJ2-7, with 7 bases identical to TRBD1. CDR1 LGHNA and CDR2 YNFKEQ come from the germline V gene. The CDR3 is 14 residues long. The ends lost 1 base at V and 2 bases at J; junction bases unmatched: 2.

This chain uses TRBV29-1 with TRBJ1-1; D possibly corresponds to TRBD1 (6 bases). The V end lost 4 bases, the J end lost 0 bases, and 9 bases lay between the germline ends. Germline assignment: CDR1 SQVTM and CDR2 ANQGSEA. CDR3 length equals 13 residues. CDR3 in amino acids: CSVGGGLNTEAFF. The CDR3 DNA reads TGCAGCGTTGGGGGGGGGCTGAACACTGAAGCTTTCTTT.

The CDR3: CASARGGQNYEQYF. Written as DNA, the CDR3 is TGTGCCAGCGCCCGTGGGGGACAAAACTACGAGCAGTACTTC. The chain links TRBV6-5 to TRBJ2-7, with D perhaps matching TRBD1 (6 bases). This CDR3 is built from 14 residues. Germline-derived CDR1 and CDR2 are MNHEY and SVGAGI. Between the trimmed V and J ends, which lost 8 bases and 3 bases, there was a span of 17 bases.

The chain couples TRBV9 to TRBJ1-2, with 7 bases identical to TRBD1. The length of the CDR3 is 13 residues. The ends lost 0 bases at V and 8 bases at J; junction bases unmatched: 4. CDR1 SGDLS and CDR2 YYNGEE come from the germline V gene. CDR3 DNA sequence: TGTGCCAGCAGCGTAGGACAGGGTGGCGGCTACACCTTC. Translation: CASSVGQGGGYTF.

CDR3 coding DNA: TGCGCCAGCAGCTGGAGAGACCGCGGGGAGCTGTTTTTT. As protein: CASSWRDRGELFF. The gene calls are TRBV5-1 and TRBJ2-2; D unresolved. CDR3 length: 13 amino acids. The V end was cut by 3 bases, the J end by 7 bases, with 10 bases between. In germline, CDR1 is SGHRS, CDR2 YFSETQ.

This chain joins TRBV28 and TRBJ2-5; D gene ambiguous. Germline values: CDR1 MDHEN, CDR2 SYDVKM. The CDR3 has 16 amino acids. Between the trimmed V and J ends, which lost 0 bases and 2 bases, there was a span of 13 bases. This chain's CDR3 is CASSLWAGRPQETQYF. CDR3 DNA: TGTGCCAGCAGTTTATGGGCAGGCAGACCTCAAGAGACCCAGTACTTC.

V is TRBV2 and J is TRBJ1-1; D is perhaps TRBD1 (6 bases). The ends were cut back, 8 bases at V and 4 bases at J, with 14 bases in the middle. This CDR3 has 13 residues. Per germline, CDR1 SNHLY and CDR2 FYNNEI. In DNA, the CDR3 is TGTGCCAGCGGGCGGGAGGGGGGCACTGAAGCTTTCTTT. The encoded protein is CASGREGGTEAFF.

The genes are TRBV24-1 and TRBJ1-1; maybe TRBD1 (5 bases). Germline CDR1 reads KGHDR; CDR2 reads SFDVKD. This CDR3 is built from 13 residues. V was pared by 7 bases and J by 2 bases, with 10 bases between. This CDR3 reads CATRRGGNTEAFF. DNA of the CDR3: TGTGCCACCAGGAGGGGAGGAAACACTGAAGCTTTCTTT.

V usage is TRBV28 and J usage is TRBJ1-4; weak D call: TRBD1 (5 bases). Germline V gene sequence: CDR1 MDHEN, CDR2 SYDVKM. This CDR3 has 18 residues. V dropped 3 bases and J dropped 1 base, with 18 bases sitting between them. The chain's CDR3 is CASSFKGHRLETNEKLFF. The CDR3 nucleotides are TGTGCCAGCAGTTTTAAAGGACACCGTCTAGAAACTAATGAAAAACTGTTTTTT.

The chain employs TRBV9 and TRBJ1-1; TRBD1 is a possible D gene (5 bases). This CDR3 is 14 amino acids long. Germline V gives CDR1 SGDLS, CDR2 YYNGEE. Trimming took 0 bases from V and 4 from J, leaving 10 bases between them. The CDR3 protein is CASSVGREATEAFF. CDR3 nucleotides: TGTGCCAGCAGCGTAGGCAGGGAGGCCACTGAAGCTTTCTTT.

V usage is TRBV29-1 and J usage is TRBJ1-4; D might be TRBD1 (6 bases). V was shortened by 1 base and J by 5 bases, with 8 bases between the two germline ends. This CDR3 spans 13 amino acids. Germline V gene sequence: CDR1 SQVTM, CDR2 ANQGSEA. CDR3 residues: CSVEGQGNEKLFF. Here the CDR3 DNA reads TGCAGCGTTGAAGGGCAGGGGAATGAAAAACTGTTTTTT.

The CDR3 bases are TGTGCCAGCAGTCCGGCAGGGTTTCGCGAAGATACGCAGTATTTT. Translated: CASSPAGFREDTQYF. This rearrangement joins TRBV11-2 to TRBJ2-3; perhaps TRBD1 as D (5 bases). The V end lost 6 bases, the J end lost 5 bases, and 18 bases lay between the germline ends. Germline V gene data show CDR1 as SGHAT and CDR2 as FQNNGV. The CDR3 loop spans 15 amino acids. The variable domain in full, with the rest retrieved from reference TRBV11-2 and TRBJ2-3, is EAGVAQSPRYKIIEKRQSVAFWCNPISGHATLYWYQQILGQGPKLLIQFQNNGVVDDSQLPKDRFSAERLKGVDSTLKIQPAKLEDSAVYLCASSPAGFREDTQYFGPGTRLTVL.

The rearrangement joins TRBV5-1 to TRBJ2-3; possible D gene TRBD2, 5 bases. Germline lookup yields CDR1 SGHRS and CDR2 YFSETQ. Trimming left V 2 bases short and J 5 bases short, with 15 bases between. The CDR3 runs 15 residues. In DNA form, the CDR3 reads TGCGCCAGCAGCTTTGGCGGAGACGGGATAGATACGCAGTATTTT. Translating it yields CASSFGGDGIDTQYF. The entire variable domain, with the rest obtained from reference TRBV5-1 and TRBJ2-3, is as follows: KAGVTQTPRYLIKTRGQQVTLSCSPISGHRSVSWYQQTPGQGLQFLFEYFSETQRNKGNFPGRFSGRQFSNSRSEMNVSTLELGDSALYLCASSFGGDGIDTQYFGPGTRLTVL.

This clone was seen once. The chain is built from TRBV28 and TRBJ2-3, with 9 positions matching TRBD2. Losses at the gene ends were 6 bases for V and 3 bases for J; bases not matched to a gene: 10. The CDR3 is 16 residues long. CDR1 and CDR2 from the germline V gene are MDHEN and SYDVKM. Written as DNA, the CDR3 is TGTGCCAGCAGCTCTTGGGCTAGCGGGATGACAGATACGCAGTATTTT. This gives the protein CASSSWASGMTDTQYF.

The rearrangement joins TRBV3-1 (or the pseudogene TRBV3-2) to TRBJ2-7; 9 nucleotides line up with TRBD1. CDR1 LGHDT and CDR2 YNNKEL come from the germline V gene (reference sequence). The CDR3 loop spans 15 amino acids. The J segment lost 2 bases and the V segment lost 2 bases, leaving 4 bases of the junction unmatched. CDR3 nucleotides: TGTGCCAGCAGCCAACCCGGGACAGGGACCTACGAGCAGTACTTC. Residues: CASSQPGTGTYEQYF.

The chain links TRBV19 to TRBJ1-1; possible D gene TRBD1, 5 bases. The germline CDR1 and CDR2 sequences are LNHDA and SQIVND (reference sequence). The CDR3 is made up of 14 amino acids. The germline V and J ends were trimmed by 5 bases and 4 bases, with 14 bases remaining between them. The CDR3 bases are TGTGCCAGTAGTTCCAGGGAGGGAAGCACTGAAGCTTTCTTT. This gives the protein CASSSREGSTEAFF.

The chain links TRBV27 to TRBJ2-5, with 9 bases fitting TRBD1. Unmatched junction bases numbered 13, after V lost 3 bases and J lost 5 bases. The germline gives CDR1 MNHEY, CDR2 SMNVEV (reference sequence). The CDR3 totals 17 residues. Here the CDR3 DNA reads TGTGCCAGCAGTTTCTATGGGCGGACAGGGGTTAAGGAGACCCAGTACTTC. It specifies CASSFYGRTGVKETQYF.

The V and J genes are TRBV5-6 and TRBJ2-3; TRBD2 matches at 7 bases. Germline assignment: CDR1 SGHDT and CDR2 YYEEEE. CDR3 length: 16 residues. V was pared by 0 bases and J by 4 bases, with 8 bases of the junction left unmatched. In DNA, the CDR3 is TGTGCCAGCAGCTTGGTTTTTGCTAGCGGATCAGATACGCAGTATTTT. Amino acids: CASSLVFASGSDTQYF.

V gene TRBV28 combines with J gene TRBJ2-7, with 11 positions matching TRBD1. The length of the CDR3 is 16 residues. In germline, CDR1 is MDHEN, CDR2 SYDVKM. Losses at the gene ends were 5 bases for V and 7 bases for J; bases not matched to a gene: 13. The CDR3: CASSQTLGTGGWEQYF. The CDR3 region has the DNA TGTGCCAGCAGTCAGACTTTGGGGACAGGGGGTTGGGAGCAGTACTTC.

Remarks on this clone: This specimen includes other DNA sequences encoding the same CDR3. The chain joins TRBV6-5 to TRBJ1-5; 10 bases match TRBD1. V lost 6 bases, J lost 2 bases, and 4 bases stayed unmatched. Germline CDR1 is MNHEY and CDR2 is SVGAGI. The CDR3 has 15 residues. CDR3 DNA sequence: TGTGCCAGCAGGTCAGGGACAGGGGGCAATCAGCCCCAGCATTTT. Amino acids: CASRSGTGGNQPQHF.

The chain combines TRBV3-1 (or the pseudogene TRBV3-2) with TRBJ1-1, with 7 bases that match TRBD1. This CDR3 comprises 14 residues. The junction had 7 bases not matched to a gene; V was cut back by 3 bases and J by 6 bases. Germline V gene data show CDR1 as LGHDT and CDR2 as YNNKEL (reference sequence). The CDR3 region is CASSQRTGESEAFF. The CDR3 DNA sequence: TGTGCCAGCAGCCAGAGAACAGGGGAATCTGAAGCTTTCTTT.

The chain has TRBV21-1 and TRBJ1-4; TRBD1 was called by the table and not checked on the DNA. TRBV21-1 is labeled a pseudogene. The CDR3 is 17 residues long. The CDR3 loop is CASSKPRTVATNEKLFF. The CDR3 DNA reads TGTGCCAGCAGCAAACCAAGGACAGTTGCAACTAATGAAAAACTGTTTTTT.

This chain joins TRBV7-3 and TRBJ2-7, with 7 bases matching TRBD2. Germline V gene lookup returns CDR1 SGHTA and CDR2 FQGTGA. The trim removed 3 bases at V and 1 base at J, leaving 6 bases unmatched. This CDR3 spans 15 amino acids. CDR3 coding DNA: TGTGCCAGCAGCTTGAGCGGGGCGGAGTCCTACGAGCAGTACTTC. It encodes CASSLSGAESYEQYF.

V usage is TRBV7-9 and J usage is TRBJ2-7, with 9 positions matching TRBD2. V lost 5 bases and J lost 3; bases outside the gene matches: 8. This CDR3 region has 15 residues. The V gene's germline CDR1 is SEHNR and CDR2 FQNEAQ (reference sequence). CDR3 DNA sequence: TGTGCCAGCAGCAATGCGGGGCGGGAGGGCTACGAGCAGTACTTC. Protein sequence: CASSNAGREGYEQYF.

V and J are TRBV28 and TRBJ2-7; weak D call: TRBD1 (6 bases). The CDR3 runs 15 residues. CDR1 and CDR2 from the germline V gene are MDHEN and SYDVKM. Trimming shortened V by 2 bases and J by 0 bases, and 11 bases separated the two germline ends. The CDR3 here is CASSLRQGLSYEQYF. DNA for the CDR3: TGTGCCAGCAGTTTACGGCAGGGGCTCTCCTACGAGCAGTACTTC.